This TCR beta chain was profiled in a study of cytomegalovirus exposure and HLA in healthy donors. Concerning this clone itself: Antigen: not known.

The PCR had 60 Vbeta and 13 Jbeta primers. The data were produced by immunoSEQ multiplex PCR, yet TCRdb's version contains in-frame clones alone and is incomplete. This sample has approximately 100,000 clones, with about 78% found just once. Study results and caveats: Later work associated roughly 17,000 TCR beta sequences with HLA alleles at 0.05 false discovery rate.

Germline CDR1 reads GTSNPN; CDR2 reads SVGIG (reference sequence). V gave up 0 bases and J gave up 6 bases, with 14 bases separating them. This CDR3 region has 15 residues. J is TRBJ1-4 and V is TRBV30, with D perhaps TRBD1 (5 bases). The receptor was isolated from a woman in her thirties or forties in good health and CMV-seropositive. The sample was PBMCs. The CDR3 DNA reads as TGTGCCTGGAGTGTAGGTTACAGGTTATATGAAAAACTGTTTTTT. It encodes CAWSVGYRLYEKLFF.